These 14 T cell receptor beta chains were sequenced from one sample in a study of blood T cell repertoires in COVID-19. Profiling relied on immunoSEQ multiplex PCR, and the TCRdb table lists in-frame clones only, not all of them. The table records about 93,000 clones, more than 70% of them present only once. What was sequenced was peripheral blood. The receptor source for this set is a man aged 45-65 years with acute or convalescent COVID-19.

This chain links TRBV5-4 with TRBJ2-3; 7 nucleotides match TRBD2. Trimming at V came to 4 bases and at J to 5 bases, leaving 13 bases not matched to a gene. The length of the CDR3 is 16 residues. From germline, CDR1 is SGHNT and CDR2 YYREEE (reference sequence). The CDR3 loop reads CASSPPERREGDTQYF. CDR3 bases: TGTGCCAGCAGCCCCCCGGAGCGGAGGGAGGGAGATACGCAGTATTTT.

The CDR3 spells CAWSQPGAYPYEQYV. For the CDR3, the DNA is TGTGCCTGGAGCCAACCTGGGGCCTACCCCTACGAGCAGTACGTC. The chain joins TRBV30 to TRBJ2-7, with D maybe TRBD1 (5 bases). The V and J ends lost 3 bases and 2 bases respectively, with 17 bases between them. Germline V gene data show CDR1 as GTSNPN and CDR2 as SVGIG (reference sequence). This CDR3 spans 15 amino acids.

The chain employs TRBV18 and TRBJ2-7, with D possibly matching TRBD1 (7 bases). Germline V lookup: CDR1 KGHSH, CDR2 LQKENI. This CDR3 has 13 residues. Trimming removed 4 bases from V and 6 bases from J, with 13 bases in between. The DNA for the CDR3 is TGTGCCAGCTCACAGGGTCAGGGGGGCGAGCAGTACGTC. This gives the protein CASSQGQGGEQYV.

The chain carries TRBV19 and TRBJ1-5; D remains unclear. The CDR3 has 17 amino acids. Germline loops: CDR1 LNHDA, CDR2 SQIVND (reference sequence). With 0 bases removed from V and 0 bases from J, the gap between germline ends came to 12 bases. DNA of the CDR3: TGTGCCAGTAGTATAGAAAAAACAGATTATAGCAATCAGCCCCAGCATTTT. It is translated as CASSIEKTDYSNQPQHF.

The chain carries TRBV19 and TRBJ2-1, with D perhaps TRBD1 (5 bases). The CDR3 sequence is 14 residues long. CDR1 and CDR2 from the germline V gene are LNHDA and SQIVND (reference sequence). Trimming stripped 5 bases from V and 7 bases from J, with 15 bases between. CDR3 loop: CASSPTRSGNEQFF. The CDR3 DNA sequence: TGTGCCAGTAGTCCGACCCGATCAGGGAATGAGCAGTTCTTC.

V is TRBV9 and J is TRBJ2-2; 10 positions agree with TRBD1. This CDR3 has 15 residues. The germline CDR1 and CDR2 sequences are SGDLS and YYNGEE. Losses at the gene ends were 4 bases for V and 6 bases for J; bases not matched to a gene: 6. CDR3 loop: CASSQTGTGAGELFF. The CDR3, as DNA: TGTGCCAGCAGCCAGACCGGGACAGGGGCCGGGGAGCTGTTTTTT. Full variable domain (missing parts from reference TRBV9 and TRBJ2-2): DSGVTQTPKHLITATGQRVTLRCSPRSGDLSVYWYQQSLDQGLQFLIQYYNGEERAKGNILERFSAQQFPDLHSELNLSSLELGDSALYFCASSQTGTGAGELFFGEGSRLTVL.

CDR3 coding DNA: TGTGCCAGCAGTCGAGACAGGGGGCGAAAAACTGAAGCTTTCTTT. This codes for CASSRDRGRKTEAFF. The rearrangement links TRBV2 to TRBJ1-1, with 10 nucleotides matching TRBD1. The CDR3 spans 15 residues. CDR1 is SNHLY and CDR2 is FYNNEI in the germline V gene. V lost 5 bases to trimming and J lost 5 bases; unmatched junction nucleotides: 8.

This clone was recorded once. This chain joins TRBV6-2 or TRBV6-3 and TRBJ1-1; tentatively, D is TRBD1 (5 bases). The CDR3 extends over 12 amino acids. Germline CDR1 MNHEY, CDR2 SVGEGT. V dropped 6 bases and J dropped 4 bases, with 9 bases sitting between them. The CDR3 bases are TGTGCCAGCAGCCGCGGGGGCACTGAAGCTTTCTTT. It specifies CASSRGGTEAFF.

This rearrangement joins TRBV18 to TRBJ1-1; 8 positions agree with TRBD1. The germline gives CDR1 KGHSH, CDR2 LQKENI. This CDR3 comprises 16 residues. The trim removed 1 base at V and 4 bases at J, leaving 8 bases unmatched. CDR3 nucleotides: TGTGCCAGCTCACCACGGGCAGGGGGCGGAGGCACTGAAGCTTTCTTT. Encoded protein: CASSPRAGGGGTEAFF.

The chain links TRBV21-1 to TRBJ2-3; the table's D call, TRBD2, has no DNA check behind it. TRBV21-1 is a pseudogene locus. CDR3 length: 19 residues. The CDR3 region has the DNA TGTGCCAGCAGCACTTCGGCGGTTTTATGGGACTCAACCACAGATACGCAGTATTTT. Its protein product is CASSTSAVLWDSTTDTQYF.

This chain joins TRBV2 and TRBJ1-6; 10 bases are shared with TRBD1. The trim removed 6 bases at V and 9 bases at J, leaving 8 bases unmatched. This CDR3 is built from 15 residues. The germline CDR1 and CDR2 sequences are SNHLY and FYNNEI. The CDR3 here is CASRGEGQGSSPLHF. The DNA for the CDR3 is TGTGCCAGCAGAGGGGAGGGACAGGGGAGTTCACCCCTCCACTTT.

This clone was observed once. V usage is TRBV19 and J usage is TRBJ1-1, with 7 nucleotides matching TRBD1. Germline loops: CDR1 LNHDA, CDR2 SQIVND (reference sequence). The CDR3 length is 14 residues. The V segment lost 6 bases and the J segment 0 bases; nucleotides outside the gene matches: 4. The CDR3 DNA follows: TGTGCCAGTAGCACAGGGGTCCTGAACACTGAAGCTTTCTTT. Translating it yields CASSTGVLNTEAFF.

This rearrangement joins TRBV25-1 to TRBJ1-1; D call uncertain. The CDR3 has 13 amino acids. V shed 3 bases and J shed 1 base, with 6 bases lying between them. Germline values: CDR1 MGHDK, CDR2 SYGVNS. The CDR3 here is CASSDWRNTEAFF. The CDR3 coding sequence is TGTGCCAGCAGTGATTGGAGGAACACTGAAGCTTTCTTT.

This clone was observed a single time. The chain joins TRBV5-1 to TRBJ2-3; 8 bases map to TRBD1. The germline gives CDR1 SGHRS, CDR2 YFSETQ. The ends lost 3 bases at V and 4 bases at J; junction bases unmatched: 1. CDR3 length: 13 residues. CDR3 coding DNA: TGCGCCAGCAGCTCGGACAGGGCAGATACGCAGTATTTT. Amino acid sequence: CASSSDRADTQYF.